The entry that follows covers one T cell receptor beta chain sequence. Its antigen remains unidentified. This entry is derived from a study of TIL therapy for anti-PD-1-resistant metastatic lung cancer. Study summary: Median patient age was almost 55, ranging about 35-80 years. Study-wide points: This highly selected cohort may not generalize to typical lung cancer patients.

This was the immunoSEQ v3 assay. Survey-level samples got 2 million or so read pairs; deep-level samples got roughly 4.5-6.5 million. The protocol was immunoSEQ multiplex PCR, while the TCRdb copy is restricted to in-frame clones and leaves out a portion. The profile shows 25,000 to 40,000 clones, around three quarters of them singletons. Time point reported: pre-treatment sample, taken before nivolumab and TIL therapy. CDR1 is LNHDA, CDR2 SQIVND, per germline (reference sequence). Between the trimmed V and J ends, which lost 4 bases and 0 bases, there was a span of 9 bases. The CDR3 is made up of 14 amino acids.

The sequence came from a woman aged 25 to 80 with non-small cell lung cancer. J is TRBJ1-1 and V is TRBV19; a weak D match, TRBD1 (5 bases). The sequencing here drew on blood, taken at baseline. CDR3 sequence (DNA): TGTGCCAGTAGTAGACAGAGAATGAACACTGAAGCTTTCTTT. It yields the protein CASSRQRMNTEAFF.